The entry that follows covers one TCR beta chain sequence. Its antigen is unknown. Base qualities are not at hand, and no much larger clone is one base apart. These data originate in a study of cytomegalovirus exposure and HLA in healthy donors (dated by TCRdb to about 2017). A note on the overall study: In an earlier analysis of around 540 of the donors, approximately 300 Gb of sequence data and 90 million to 120 million unique TCR beta sequences from roughly 180 million T cells were reported. Roughly 300 gigabases of sequencing data and 75 million to 85 million unique TCR sequences made up an early release that covered nearly 650 HLA-typed donors. Of the roughly 400 genotyped donors, about 84% fell in the genetic ancestry cluster associated with self-reported Caucasian donors. The study aimed to test whether signatures of past pathogen exposure could be identified by cataloging public T cell receptors. The study profiled the T cell repertoires of approximately 700 subjects by immunosequencing and related them to cytomegalovirus serostatus. Besides the first cohort of approximately 710 subjects, a separate validation cohort made up of over 100 different subjects was used. To predict cytomegalovirus infection status, the study brought together high-throughput TCR immunosequencing, statistical association of individual TCRs with disease status, and machine learning. In a later analysis, previously published TCR beta repertoires from several hundred donors were re-analyzed and high-resolution HLA genotyping was added so that TCR occurrence patterns could be studied. The later analysis used no new phenotypic data to find candidate immune exposures, relying instead on TCR beta sequences and their occurrence across donors. To decide whether each TCR beta V gene segment behaved as functional or pseudogenic, an earlier analysis of over 500 of the donors relied on high-throughput TCR beta sequencing. Donor age, sex, ethnicity and CMV serostatus were compiled alongside the repertoire data. A later genetic analysis used genome-wide SNP genotypes for about 55% of the 666 donors, treating that subset as a discovery cohort. Every repertoire in the discovery cohort had been generated on one and the same sequencing platform. HLA typing included class I and class II loci at four-digit resolution. The number of typed donors differed by locus: about 620-640 for A, B, C, DRB1 and DQB1; approximately 540 for DQA1; 606 for DPA1; and roughly 470 for DPB1. Roughly five DR-DQ haplotypes were handled as single units for association and clustering because linkage in the cohort was strong. Among about 400 genotyped donors of the cohort, an average of around 240,000 unique TCR beta nucleotide sequences was sequenced per donor, of which about 18% were non-productive. Paper-wide results and their limitations: Because HLA typing was unavailable for some donors at each locus, only the typed subset was used in association tests. According to a later analysis, parvovirus B19, influenza, CMV and Epstein-Barr virus appeared linked to several top co-occurrence clusters. A further reported finding was that TCR beta sequences accurately predicted the HLA-A and HLA-B alleles for most subjects in the first cohort. In a later analysis, HLA-associated TCR beta chains were found to be more clonally expanded and to have lower generation probabilities than equally common non-associated chains. In an earlier analysis of approximately 590 of the donors, most TCR beta V segments appeared in productive rearrangements about 87% or about 30% of the time, broadly matching IMGT annotations. The 87-base-pair reads could not distinguish some IMGT-functional V segments, including TRBV6-2 and TRBV6-3, so those segments were excluded. The authors suggested that the approach could potentially be generalized to other disease states and immunological phenotypes. Approximately 16 rarely observed V segments, including chromosome 9 orphons, were excluded from the earlier analysis of some 590 of the donors because counts were too low. The study listed approximately 150 TCR beta chains as associated with cytomegalovirus. The only immune exposure information available for the cohort was CMV serostatus. At a false discovery rate of 0.05, a later analysis linked around 15,000 TCR beta sequences to specific HLA alleles. The cohort was sequenced for TCR beta chains only, and without alpha or paired-chain data the features that could be detected were limited. Across donors, most TCR sequences were observed very rarely, whereas some public TCRs were present in many individuals. According to a later genetic analysis, donors in an Asian-associated ancestry cluster had fewer N-insertions in productive TCRs than the roughly 700-donor mean. Linkage disequilibrium might explain the correlated functional status among segregating V segments, but an unknown experimental factor could not be excluded. In vitro tests confirmed that a few of the cytomegalovirus-associated TCR beta chains recognize cytomegalovirus antigens. In a later analysis, TCR association rates were found to vary across HLA loci, with the most associated TCRs seen for DRB1 alleles and the fewest for HLA-C alleles. Sequencing depth was assumed to be roughly uniform across donors in the presence/absence analyses, though that assumption may not hold. A cluster of highly shared sequence variants was judged likely to be a technical artifact of the sequencing pipeline. An association between a missense DCLRE1C variant and V-gene and J-gene trimming of TCR beta chains was found in a later genetic analysis and replicated in an independent cohort. In a later analysis, most CMV-associated TCR beta chains were found to appear HLA-restricted, with HLA associations seemingly driven largely by CMV exposure. Assigning TCR associations to individual alleles was difficult when HLA alleles, especially DR and DQ, strongly co-occurred. In both the original and validation cohorts, the classifier was reported to diagnose cytomegalovirus status with high specificity and sensitivity.

In total, roughly 710 healthy bone marrow donors made up the cohort. All cohort members were sampled while nominally healthy, although unrecorded immune exposures were likely present. The donor tested CMV seronegative, placing the donor among the approximately 400 seronegative members of the cohort. Each donor provided a peripheral blood sample, and peripheral blood mononuclear cells were used for TCR beta sequencing. The Qiagen DNeasy Blood Extraction Kit was used to extract genomic DNA from the blood cell samples. The germline ends are 9 bases apart after V is trimmed by 4 bases and J by 0 bases. Looking up the germline V gene yields CDR1 KGHSH and CDR2 LQKENI. From the cysteine up to the phenylalanine, the CDR3 has a length of 15 residues. Only the CDR3 part of the read is kept: 45 bases, read in frame from the first base. The library was generated by the immunoSEQ multiplex PCR assay. For the multiplex PCR, a mixture combining 60 forward primers for TCR Vbeta segments and 13 reverse primers for TCR Jbeta segments was used. The CDR3 region of rearranged TCR beta genes was amplified from genomic DNA with a multiplex PCR assay. Amplified TCR beta libraries were sequenced as 87-base-pair reads on the Illumina HiSeq System. The paper's processing steps were these. In a later analysis, tens of millions of unique TCR beta chains were counted across the 690 or so repertoires, and some 10 million of these chains were shared by at least two donors. To remove PCR and sequencing errors, raw reads were error-corrected and collapsed into unique sequences using a nearest-neighbor algorithm that merged closely related sequences. CDR3 sequences were aligned to IMGT reference sequences to assign V, D and J gene segments. For a sequence to be retained, at least a six-nucleotide match to both a V gene segment and a J gene segment was required. A rearrangement counted as productive if the CDR3 had no stop codons and remained in frame with V and J, and every other rearrangement counted as non-productive. CDR3 was defined according to IMGT convention as the region running from the second conserved V-encoded cysteine to the conserved J-encoded phenylalanine. The earlier analysis of 500 to 650 of the donors excluded any sequence lacking an unambiguous match to a single V gene segment. In an earlier analysis of 450 to 700 of the donors, V segments were called functional above 56.7% productive rearrangements and were called segregating when the between-donor standard deviation exceeded 5%. A statistical classification framework was built for diagnosing cytomegalovirus status from the catalog of TCR beta chain sequences. In a later analysis, V and J genes were assigned by comparing TCR nucleotide sequences against IMGT/GENE-DB human TR gene sequences. In a later analysis, CDR3 sequences and most-parsimonious VDJ recombination scenarios were assigned using the TCRdist pipeline. In a later analysis, every TCR beta chain was defined by the combination of its CDR3 amino acid sequence and its V-gene family, and reads without a unique V-gene family were dropped. To address suspected cross-contamination and a sequencing artifact, a later analysis removed a few hundred highly shared, low-generation-probability nucleotide sequences. For each public chain, a later analysis derived a clonal expansion index from normalized ranks of inferred template counts within each repertoire. In a later analysis, generation probabilities were computed using a VDJ recombination model fitted to out-of-frame rearrangements, and the results were checked against IGoR. In a later analysis, hypergeometric tests were used to score TCR-TCR, TCR-HLA and TCR-CMV co-occurrence, with a repertoire-size bias correction applied to TCR pairs. A later analysis estimated false discovery rates by permuting HLA or CMV assignments 20 times. In a later analysis, co-occurring TCRs were grouped with DBSCAN, and TCRdist sequence similarity was added when clustering was performed within HLA-allele-positive subsets. Repertoires with fewer than 30,000 or more than 120,000 public chains, plus five repertoires with anomalous nucleotide sharing, were excluded from co-occurrence clustering. This is the immuneACCESS table as TCRdb keeps it, with only in-frame sequences that have V and J called. A part of the clones is gone; compared with another copy, unresolved V genes explain less than half, and the rest is unexplained. V, J and clone size reflect that table, while D and trimming were determined from the DNA. The sample has under 150,000 clones on record, around a tenth of them singletons. Over 2.5% of the sample is in the top ten clones.

The sample consisted of PBMCs. The receptor was isolated from a man younger than 40 in good health and CMV-seronegative. This receptor chain uses TRBV18 and TRBJ2-2; D gene: possibly TRBD1, on 6 matching bases. The bases read TGTGCCAGCTCACTAAGACAGGCGAACACCGGGGAGCTGTTTTTT. The resulting protein is CASSLRQANTGELFF.